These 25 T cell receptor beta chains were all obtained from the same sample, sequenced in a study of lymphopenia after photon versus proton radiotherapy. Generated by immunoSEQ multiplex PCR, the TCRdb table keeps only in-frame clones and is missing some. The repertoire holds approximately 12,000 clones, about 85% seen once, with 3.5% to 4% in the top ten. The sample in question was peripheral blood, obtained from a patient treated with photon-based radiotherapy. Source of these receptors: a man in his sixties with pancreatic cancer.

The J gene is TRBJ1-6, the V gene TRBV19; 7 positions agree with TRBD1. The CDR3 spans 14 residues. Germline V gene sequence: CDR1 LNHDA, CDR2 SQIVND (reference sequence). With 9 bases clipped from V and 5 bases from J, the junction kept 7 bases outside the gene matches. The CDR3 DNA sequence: TGTGCCAGCACAGCCGGGACAGATAATTCACCCCTCCACTTT. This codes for CASTAGTDNSPLHF.

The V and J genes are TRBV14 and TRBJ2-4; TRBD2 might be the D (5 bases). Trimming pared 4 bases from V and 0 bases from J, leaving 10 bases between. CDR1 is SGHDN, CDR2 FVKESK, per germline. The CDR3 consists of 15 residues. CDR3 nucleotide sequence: TGTGCCAGCAGCCCCTCTGAGGGAGCCAAAAACATTCAGTACTTC. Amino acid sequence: CASSPSEGAKNIQYF.

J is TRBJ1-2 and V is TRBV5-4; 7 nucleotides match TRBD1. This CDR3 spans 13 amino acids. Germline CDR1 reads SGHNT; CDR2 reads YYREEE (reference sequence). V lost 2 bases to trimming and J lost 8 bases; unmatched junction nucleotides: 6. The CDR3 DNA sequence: TGTGCCAGCAGCTTTCTGACAGGGCCAGGCTACACCTTC. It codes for CASSFLTGPGYTF.

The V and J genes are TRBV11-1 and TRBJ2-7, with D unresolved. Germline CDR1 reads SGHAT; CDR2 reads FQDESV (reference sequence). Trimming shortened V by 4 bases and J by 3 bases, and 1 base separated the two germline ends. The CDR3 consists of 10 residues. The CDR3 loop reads CASSYYEQYF. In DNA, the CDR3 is TGTGCCAGCAGCTACTACGAGCAGTACTTC. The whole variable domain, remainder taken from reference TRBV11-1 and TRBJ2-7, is EAEVAQSPRYKITEKSQAVAFWCDPISGHATLYWYRQILGQGPELLVQFQDESVVDDSQLPKDRFSAERLKGVDSTLKIQPAELGDSAMYLCASSYYEQYFGPGTRLTVT.

The CDR3 DNA is TGCGCCAGCAGCCGGGACAGCGCGCGAACTGAAGCTTTCTTT. Translated, it gives CASSRDSARTEAFF. The genes are TRBV5-1 and TRBJ1-1, with 7 nucleotides matching TRBD1. The V and J ends lost 4 bases and 5 bases, in that order; junction bases with no gene match: 8. CDR3 size: 14 residues. CDR1 is SGHRS, CDR2 YFSETQ, per germline.

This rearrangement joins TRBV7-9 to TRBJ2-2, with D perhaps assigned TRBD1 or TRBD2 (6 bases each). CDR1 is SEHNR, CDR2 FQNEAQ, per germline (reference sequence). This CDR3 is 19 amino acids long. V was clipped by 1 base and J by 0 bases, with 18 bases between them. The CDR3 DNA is TGTGCCAGCAGCTTAGGAGTTGGGGGGCGCCCAACGAACACCGGGGAGCTGTTTTTT. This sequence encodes CASSLGVGGRPTNTGELFF.

For the CDR3, the DNA is TGTGCCAGCAGCCCCCCTGGCGGTGCCCGGGGGAACACTGAAGCTTTCTTT. It is translated as CASSPPGGARGNTEAFF. The rearrangement joins TRBV28 to TRBJ1-1; D not certain. Trimming stripped 6 bases from V and 1 base from J, with 21 bases between. Germline loops: CDR1 MDHEN, CDR2 SYDVKM. The CDR3 consists of 17 residues.

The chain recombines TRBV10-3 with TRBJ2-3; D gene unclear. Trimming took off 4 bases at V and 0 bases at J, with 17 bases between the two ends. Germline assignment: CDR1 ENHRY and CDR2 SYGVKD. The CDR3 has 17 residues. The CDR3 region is CAISAKERGSSTDTQYF. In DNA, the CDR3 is TGTGCCATCAGTGCCAAAGAGCGCGGATCTAGCACAGATACGCAGTATTTT.

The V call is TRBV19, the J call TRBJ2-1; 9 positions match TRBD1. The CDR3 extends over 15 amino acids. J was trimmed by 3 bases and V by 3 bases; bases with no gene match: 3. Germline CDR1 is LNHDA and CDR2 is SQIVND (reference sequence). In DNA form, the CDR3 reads TGTGCCAGTAGTATTGGGGACAGGGACTACAATGAGCAGTTCTTC. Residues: CASSIGDRDYNEQFF.

The DNA of the CDR3 is TGTGCCAGTAGCCCGGGGCCGGGCAGCACCTACGAGCAGTACTTC. Translating gives CASSPGPGSTYEQYF. The gene calls are TRBV19 and TRBJ2-7, with D possibly called TRBD1 or TRBD2 (5 bases each). Trimming cost V 6 bases and J 2 bases, with 17 bases left between them. This CDR3 has 15 residues. Looked up from germline, CDR1 is LNHDA and CDR2 is SQIVND (reference sequence).

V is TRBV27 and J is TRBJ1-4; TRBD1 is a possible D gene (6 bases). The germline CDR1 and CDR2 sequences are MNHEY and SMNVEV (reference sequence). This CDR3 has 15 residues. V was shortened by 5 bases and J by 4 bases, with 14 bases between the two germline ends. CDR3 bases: TGTGCCAGCAGTAAAAACAGGGCTGGTAATGAAAAACTGTTTTTT. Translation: CASSKNRAGNEKLFF. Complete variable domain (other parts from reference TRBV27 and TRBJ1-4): EAQVTQNPRYLITVTGKKLTVTCSQNMNHEYMSWYRQDPGLGLRQIYYSMNVEVTDKGDVPEGYKVSRKEKRNFPLILESPSPNQTSLYFCASSKNRAGNEKLFFGSGTQLSVL.

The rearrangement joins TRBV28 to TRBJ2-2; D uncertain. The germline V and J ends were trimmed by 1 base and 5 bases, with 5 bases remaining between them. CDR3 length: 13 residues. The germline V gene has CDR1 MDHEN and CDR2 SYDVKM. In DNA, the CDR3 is TGTGCCAGCAGTTTATCTAAGACCGGGGAGCTGTTTTTT. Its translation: CASSLSKTGELFF.

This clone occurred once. CDR3 protein: CASSRSGTSGGRSTDTQYF. Written as DNA, the CDR3 is TGTGCCAGCAGCCGCTCCGGGACTAGCGGGGGGCGGAGCACAGATACGCAGTATTTT. J is TRBJ2-3 and V is TRBV4-2; 15 nucleotides agree with TRBD2. The trim removed 4 bases at V and 0 bases at J, leaving 8 bases unmatched. The CDR3 length is 19 residues. Germline-derived CDR1 and CDR2 are LGHNA and YNFKEQ.

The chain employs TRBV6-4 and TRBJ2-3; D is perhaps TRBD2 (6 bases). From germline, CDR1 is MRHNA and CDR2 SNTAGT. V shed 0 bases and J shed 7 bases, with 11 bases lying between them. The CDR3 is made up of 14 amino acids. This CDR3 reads CASSDSAGDYTQYF. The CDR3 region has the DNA TGTGCCAGCAGTGACTCTGCTGGGGACTATACGCAGTATTTT.

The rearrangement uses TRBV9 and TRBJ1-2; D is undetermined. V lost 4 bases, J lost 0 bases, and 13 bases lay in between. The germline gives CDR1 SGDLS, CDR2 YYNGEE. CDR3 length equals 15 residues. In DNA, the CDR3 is TGTGCCAGCAGCCTCACCGGCCTACCTAACTATGGCTACACCTTC. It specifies CASSLTGLPNYGYTF.

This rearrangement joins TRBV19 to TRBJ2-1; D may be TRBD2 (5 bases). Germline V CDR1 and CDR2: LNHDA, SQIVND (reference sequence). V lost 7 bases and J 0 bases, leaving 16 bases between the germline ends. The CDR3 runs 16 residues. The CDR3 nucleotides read TGTGCCAGTAATTCGGCGGGCAGAAGCTCCTACAATGAGCAGTTCTTC. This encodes CASNSAGRSSYNEQFF.

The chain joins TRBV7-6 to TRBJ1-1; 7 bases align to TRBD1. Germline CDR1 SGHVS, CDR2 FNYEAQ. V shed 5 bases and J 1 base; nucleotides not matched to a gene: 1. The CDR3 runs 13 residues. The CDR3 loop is CASSRTGNTEAFF. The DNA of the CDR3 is TGTGCCAGCAGCCGGACAGGGAACACTGAAGCTTTCTTT.

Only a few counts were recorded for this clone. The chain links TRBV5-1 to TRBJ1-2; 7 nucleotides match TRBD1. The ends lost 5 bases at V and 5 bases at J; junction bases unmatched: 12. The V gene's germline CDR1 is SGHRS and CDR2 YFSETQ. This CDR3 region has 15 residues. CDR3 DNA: TGCGCCAGCAGAAGGGACAGCGAATTCTTTTATGGCTACACCTTC. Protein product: CASRRDSEFFYGYTF.

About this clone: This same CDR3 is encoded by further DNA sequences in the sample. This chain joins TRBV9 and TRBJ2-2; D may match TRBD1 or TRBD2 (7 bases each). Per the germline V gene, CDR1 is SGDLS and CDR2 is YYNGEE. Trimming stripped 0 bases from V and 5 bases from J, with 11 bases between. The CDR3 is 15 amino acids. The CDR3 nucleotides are TGTGCCAGCAGCGTAGTGCAGGGGGGGACCGGGGAGCTGTTTTTT. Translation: CASSVVQGGTGELFF.

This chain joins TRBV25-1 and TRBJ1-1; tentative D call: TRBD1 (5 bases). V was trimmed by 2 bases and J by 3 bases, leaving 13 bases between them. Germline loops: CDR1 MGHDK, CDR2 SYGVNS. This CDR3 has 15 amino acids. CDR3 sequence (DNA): TGTGCCAGCAGTGAAGGGAGCCGGGGGGACACTGAAGCTTTCTTT. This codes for CASSEGSRGDTEAFF. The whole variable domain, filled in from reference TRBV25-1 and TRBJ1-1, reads EADIYQTPRYLVIGTGKKITLECSQTMGHDKMYWYQQDPGMELHLIHYSYGVNSTEKGDLSSESTVSRIRTEHFPLTLESARPSHTSQYLCASSEGSRGDTEAFFGQGTRLTVV.

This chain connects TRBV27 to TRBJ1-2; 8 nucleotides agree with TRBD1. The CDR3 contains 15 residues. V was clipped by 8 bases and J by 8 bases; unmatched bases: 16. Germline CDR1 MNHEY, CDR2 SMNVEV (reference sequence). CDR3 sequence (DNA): TGTGCCAGCCGATCTCTTTATCAGGGGGCGCACGGCTACACCTTC. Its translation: CASRSLYQGAHGYTF.

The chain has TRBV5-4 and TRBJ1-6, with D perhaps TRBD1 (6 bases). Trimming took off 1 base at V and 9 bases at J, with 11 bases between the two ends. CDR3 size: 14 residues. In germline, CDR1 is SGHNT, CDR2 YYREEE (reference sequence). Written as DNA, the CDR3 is TGTGCCAGCAGCTTGACAGGGAATAGTTCACCCCTCCACTTT. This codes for CASSLTGNSSPLHF.

The CDR3, as DNA: TGCGCCAGCAGCTTGGGTGGGACAGGGTCCTACAATGAGCAGTTCTTC. Protein sequence: CASSLGGTGSYNEQFF. This chain links TRBV5-1 with TRBJ2-1; the match to TRBD1 covers 9 bases. V lost 0 bases to trimming and J lost 1 base; unmatched junction nucleotides: 2. The CDR3 covers 16 residues. Germline V gives CDR1 SGHRS, CDR2 YFSETQ.

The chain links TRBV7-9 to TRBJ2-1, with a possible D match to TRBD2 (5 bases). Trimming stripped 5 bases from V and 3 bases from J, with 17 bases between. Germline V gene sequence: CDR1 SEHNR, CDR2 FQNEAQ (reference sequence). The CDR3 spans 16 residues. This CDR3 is CASSAYPPRGYNEQFF. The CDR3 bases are TGTGCCAGCAGCGCCTACCCCCCCCGGGGCTACAATGAGCAGTTCTTC.

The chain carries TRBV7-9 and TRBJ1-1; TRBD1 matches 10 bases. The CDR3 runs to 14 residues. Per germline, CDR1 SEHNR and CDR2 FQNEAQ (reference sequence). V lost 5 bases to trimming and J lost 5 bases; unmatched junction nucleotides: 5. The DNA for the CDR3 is TGTGCCAGCAGCGACCGACAGGGGGCAACTGAAGCTTTCTTT. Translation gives CASSDRQGATEAFF.